The TCR beta chain described here comes from a study of blood T cell repertoires in COVID-19. Study-wide background: The United States, Italy and Spain were the sources of the acute and convalescent COVID-19 samples.

Seattle cases were enrolled at active infection and followed longitudinally. The CDR3 has 13 residues. Germline-derived CDR1 and CDR2 are SEHNR and FQNEAQ (reference sequence). With 6 bases removed from V and 7 bases from J, the gap between germline ends came to 15 bases. Original data processing: Nucleated cell counts were estimated from reference gene primer amplification. The repertoire was sequenced with immunoSEQ multiplex PCR; TCRdb's copy has only in-frame clones and lacks some. V and J calls and clone size are those listed in that table; D and trimming were worked out from the DNA. The table includes 150,000 to 200,000 clones, approximately 80% detected once.

This sequence originates from a woman aged 80 or older with COVID-19, enrolled during active disease. Sequenced: peripheral blood. The chain has TRBV7-9 and TRBJ1-2; D possibly corresponds to TRBD1 (6 bases). The CDR3 here is CASRPLQGLGYTF. Written as DNA, the CDR3 is TGTGCCAGCAGGCCCCTCCAGGGGCTTGGCTACACCTTC.